This T cell receptor beta chain was recorded in a study of cytotoxic CD8 clonotypes in ibrutinib-treated CLL. General study results and limits: Patients had baseline clonality above age-matched healthy donors, and this clonality moved with circulating CD8+ T-cell counts.

Sequenced by immunoSEQ multiplex PCR; TCRdb stores in-frame clones only, minus some. The table lists 200,000 to 250,000 clones, more than 75% of them singletons. The germline V gene has CDR1 SGHVS and CDR2 FQNEAQ. Trimming left V 5 bases short and J 1 base short, with 14 bases between. CDR3 length equals 16 residues. A word on this clone: Antigen: not known.

The starting material was PBMCs, obtained after 12 months of ibrutinib treatment. This rearrangement joins TRBV7-8 to TRBJ2-2, with D unresolved. This clonotype originated in a human donor with chronic lymphocytic leukemia. CDR3 in DNA: TGTGCCAGCAGCACTTATTCGCCAGGGAACACCGGGGAGCTGTTTTTT. Translated: CASSTYSPGNTGELFF.